At least ten counts were recorded for the clone carrying this T cell receptor beta chain. Its antigen is not identified. Breast cancer patients provided tissue from their axillary draining lymph nodes. The sample originates from a study of breast tumors, draining lymph nodes, adjacent tissues. The V segment lost 3 bases and the J segment 5 bases; nucleotides outside the gene matches: 7. CDR3 size: 16 residues. In germline, CDR1 is SGDLS, CDR2 YYNGEE. Study-wide findings and caveats: Tumor TCR diversity was below lymph nodes but above nontumor tissue. Data fit most tumor T cells coming from lymph node, expanding in tumor. The lymph node origin of tumor T cells was framed as consistent with a hypothesis, not demonstrated.

TCRdb reprocessed the multiplex PCR reads via MiXCR and lists one record per CDR3 protein. Of about 110,000 distinct CDR3 sequences detected, less than 40% appear once; the ten largest clones hold less than 6%. The sample was axillary lymph node tissue. This TCR was recovered from a female donor with breast cancer. Some clones in this sample may be carry-over from other donors' samples. The rearrangement joins TRBV9 to TRBJ2-5; 13 bases line up with TRBD2. CDR3 DNA: TGTGCCAGCAGCGAGAGGACTAGCGGGGGCGGGGAGACCCAGTACTTC. Translating it yields CASSERTSGGGETQYF. The whole variable domain, remainder taken from reference TRBV9 and TRBJ2-5, is DSGVTQTPKHLITATGQRVTLRCSPRSGDLSVYWYQQSLDQGLQFLIQYYNGEERAKGNILERFSAQQFPDLHSELNLSSLELGDSALYFCASSERTSGGGETQYFGPGTRLLVL.